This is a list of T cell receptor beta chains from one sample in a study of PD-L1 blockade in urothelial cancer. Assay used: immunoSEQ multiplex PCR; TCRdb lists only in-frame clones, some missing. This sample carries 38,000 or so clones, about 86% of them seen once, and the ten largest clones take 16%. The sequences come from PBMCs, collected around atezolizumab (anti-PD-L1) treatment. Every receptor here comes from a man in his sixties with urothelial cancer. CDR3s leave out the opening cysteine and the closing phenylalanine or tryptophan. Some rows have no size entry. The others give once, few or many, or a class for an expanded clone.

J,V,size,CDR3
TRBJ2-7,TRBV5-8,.,ASRSTTGTEQY
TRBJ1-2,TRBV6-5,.,ASSYQGTNYGYT
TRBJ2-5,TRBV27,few,ASSFGGQRQETQY
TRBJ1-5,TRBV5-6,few,ASSGSSAGNQPQH
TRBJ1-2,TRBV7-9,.,ASSPPTGTGVLGYT
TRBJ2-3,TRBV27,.,ASSFLAGATDTQY
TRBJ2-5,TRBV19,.,ASSGQGIETQY
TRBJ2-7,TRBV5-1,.,ASSLVGGRAGEQY
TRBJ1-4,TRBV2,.,ASSGLNEKLF
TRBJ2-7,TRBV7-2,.,ASSYRQGLPYEQY
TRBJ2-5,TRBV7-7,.,ASSLAGGANQETQY
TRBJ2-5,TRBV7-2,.,ASSPARLAGLRQETQY
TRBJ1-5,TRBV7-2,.,ASSQGQNTPQH
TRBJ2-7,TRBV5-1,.,ASSLGQGRGLPFYEQY
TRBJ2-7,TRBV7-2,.,ASNAEGYEQY
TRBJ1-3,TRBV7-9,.,ASSLGVGNTIY
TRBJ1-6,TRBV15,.,ATSSGASPLH
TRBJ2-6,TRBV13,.,ASTGPGANVLT
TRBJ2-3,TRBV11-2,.,ASSLDWSTDTQY
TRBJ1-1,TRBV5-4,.,ASSLTGTDTEAF
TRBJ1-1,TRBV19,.,ASSIQGARTEAF
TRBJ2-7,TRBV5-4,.,ASSGDINHEQY
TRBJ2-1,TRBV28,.,ASTPGGGGAAGIYNEQF
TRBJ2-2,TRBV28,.,ASRGDGNTGELF
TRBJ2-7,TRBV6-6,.,ASAAGEQY
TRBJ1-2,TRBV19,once,ASTPEGTDSYGYT
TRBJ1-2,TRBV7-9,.,ASSLAPAGGGYT
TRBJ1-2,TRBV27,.,ASSKRQGSEGYT
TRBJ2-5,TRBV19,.,ASSIGTGLSETQY
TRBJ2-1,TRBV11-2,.,ASSLNGRVSYNEQF
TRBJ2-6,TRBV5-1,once,ASSLGSSGANVLT
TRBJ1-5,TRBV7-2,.,ASSHTGTGGWQPQH
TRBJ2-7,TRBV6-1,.,ASSADTPSYEQY
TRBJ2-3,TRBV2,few,ASSESASGTRDTQY
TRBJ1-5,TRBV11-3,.,ASTPVGRDFCNQPQH
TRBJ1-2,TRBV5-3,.,ARRQSYGYT
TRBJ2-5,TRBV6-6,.,ASRAGGKETQY
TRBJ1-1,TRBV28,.,ASSFGGASNTEAF
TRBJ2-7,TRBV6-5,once,ASSYSPGSSYEQY
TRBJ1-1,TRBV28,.,ASNTQGARAF
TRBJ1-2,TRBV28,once,ASRSNGLPYGYT
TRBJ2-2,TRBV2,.,ASTLRTGNTGELF
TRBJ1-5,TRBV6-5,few,ASSLDRYQPQH
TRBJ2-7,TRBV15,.,ATSVRNEQY
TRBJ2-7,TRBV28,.,ASSQTAYEQY
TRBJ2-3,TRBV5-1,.,ASRTGQPSTDTQY
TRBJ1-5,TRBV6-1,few,ASETGGHQPQH
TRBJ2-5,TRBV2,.,ASTSWAGGSQETQY
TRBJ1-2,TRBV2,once,ASDHLSGQGARGYT
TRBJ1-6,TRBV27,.,ASSTRQGAPGSYNSPLH
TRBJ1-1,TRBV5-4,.,ASSSTGGDTEAF